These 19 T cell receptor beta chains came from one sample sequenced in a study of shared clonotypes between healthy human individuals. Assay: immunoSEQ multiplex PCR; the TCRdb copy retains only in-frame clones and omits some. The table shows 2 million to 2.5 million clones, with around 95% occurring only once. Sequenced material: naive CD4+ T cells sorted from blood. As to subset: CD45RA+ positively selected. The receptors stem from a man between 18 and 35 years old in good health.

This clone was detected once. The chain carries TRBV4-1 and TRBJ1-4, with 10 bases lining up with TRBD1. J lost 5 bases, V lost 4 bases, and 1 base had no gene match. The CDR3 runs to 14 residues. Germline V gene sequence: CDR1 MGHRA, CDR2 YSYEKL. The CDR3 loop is CASSLGQGNEKLFF. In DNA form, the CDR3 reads TGCGCCAGCAGCCTGGGACAGGGGAATGAAAAACTGTTTTTT.

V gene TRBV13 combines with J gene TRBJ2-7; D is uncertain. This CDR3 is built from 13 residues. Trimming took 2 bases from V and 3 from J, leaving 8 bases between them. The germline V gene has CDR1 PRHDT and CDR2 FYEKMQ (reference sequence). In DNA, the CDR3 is TGTGCCAGCAGCTTACGGCAGAACTACGAGCAGTACTTC. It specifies CASSLRQNYEQYF.

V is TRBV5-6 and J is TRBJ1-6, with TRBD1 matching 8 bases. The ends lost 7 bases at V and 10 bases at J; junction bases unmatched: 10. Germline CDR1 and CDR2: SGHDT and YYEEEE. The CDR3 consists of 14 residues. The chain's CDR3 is CASLLQGGGSPLHF. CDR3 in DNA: TGTGCCAGCCTGTTACAGGGGGGAGGATCACCCCTCCACTTT.

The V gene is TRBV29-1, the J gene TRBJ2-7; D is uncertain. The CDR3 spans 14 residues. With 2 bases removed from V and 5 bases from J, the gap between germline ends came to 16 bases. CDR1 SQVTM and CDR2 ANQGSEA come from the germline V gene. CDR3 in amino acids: CSVELGYRIHEQYF. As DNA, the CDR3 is TGCAGCGTTGAACTGGGTTATAGGATCCACGAGCAGTACTTC.

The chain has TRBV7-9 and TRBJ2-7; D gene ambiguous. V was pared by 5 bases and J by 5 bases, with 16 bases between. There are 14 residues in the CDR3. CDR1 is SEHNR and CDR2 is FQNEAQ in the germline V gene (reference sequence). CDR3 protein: CASSIDASSHEQYF. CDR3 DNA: TGTGCCAGCAGCATCGACGCAAGTTCCCACGAGCAGTACTTC.

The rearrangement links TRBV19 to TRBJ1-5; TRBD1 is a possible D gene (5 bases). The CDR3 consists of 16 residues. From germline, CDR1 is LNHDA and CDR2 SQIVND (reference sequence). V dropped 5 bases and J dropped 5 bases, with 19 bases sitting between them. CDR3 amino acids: CASSQLRDAVYQPQHF. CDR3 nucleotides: TGTGCCAGTAGTCAACTGAGGGACGCAGTTTATCAGCCCCAGCATTTT.

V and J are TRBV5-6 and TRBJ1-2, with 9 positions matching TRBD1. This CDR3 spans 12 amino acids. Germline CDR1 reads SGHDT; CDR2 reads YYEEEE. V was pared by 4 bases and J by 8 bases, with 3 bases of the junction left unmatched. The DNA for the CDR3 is TGTGCCAGCAGCACAGGGGGCGTAGGCTACACCTTC. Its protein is CASSTGGVGYTF.

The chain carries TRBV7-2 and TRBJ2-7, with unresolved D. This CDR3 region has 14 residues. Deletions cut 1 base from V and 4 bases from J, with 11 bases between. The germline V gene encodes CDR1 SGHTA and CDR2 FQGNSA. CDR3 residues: CASSLDGFAYEQYF. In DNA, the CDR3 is TGTGCCAGCAGCTTAGACGGCTTCGCTTACGAGCAGTACTTC.

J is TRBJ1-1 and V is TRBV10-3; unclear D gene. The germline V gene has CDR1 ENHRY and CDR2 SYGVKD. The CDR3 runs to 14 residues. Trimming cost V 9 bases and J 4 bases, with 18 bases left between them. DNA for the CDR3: TGTGCCATTAAAGCCGCTGGGTCTTCCACTGAAGCTTTCTTT. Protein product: CAIKAAGSSTEAFF.

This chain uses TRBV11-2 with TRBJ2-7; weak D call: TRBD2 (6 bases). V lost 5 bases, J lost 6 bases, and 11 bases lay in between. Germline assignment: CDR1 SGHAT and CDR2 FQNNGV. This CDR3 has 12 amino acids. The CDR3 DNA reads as TGTGCCAGCAGCGTAACTAGCCTCGAGCAGTACTTC. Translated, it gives CASSVTSLEQYF.

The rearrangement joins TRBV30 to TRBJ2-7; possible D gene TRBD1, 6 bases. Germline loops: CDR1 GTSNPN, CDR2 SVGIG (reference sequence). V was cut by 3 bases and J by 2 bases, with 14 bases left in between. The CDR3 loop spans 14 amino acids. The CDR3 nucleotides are TGTGCCTGGAGACGTAATGCAGGGGCCTACGAGCAGTACTTC. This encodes CAWRRNAGAYEQYF.

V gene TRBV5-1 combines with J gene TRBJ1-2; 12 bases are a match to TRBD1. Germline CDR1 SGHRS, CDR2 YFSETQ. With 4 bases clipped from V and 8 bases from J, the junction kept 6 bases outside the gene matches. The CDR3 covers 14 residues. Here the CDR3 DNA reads TGCGCCAGCAGCCCGGGACAGGGGGCGGAAGGCTACACCTTC. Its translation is CASSPGQGAEGYTF. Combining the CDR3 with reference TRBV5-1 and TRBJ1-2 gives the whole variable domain KAGVTQTPRYLIKTRGQQVTLSCSPISGHRSVSWYQQTPGQGLQFLFEYFSETQRNKGNFPGRFSGRQFSNSRSEMNVSTLELGDSALYLCASSPGQGAEGYTFGSGTRLTVV.

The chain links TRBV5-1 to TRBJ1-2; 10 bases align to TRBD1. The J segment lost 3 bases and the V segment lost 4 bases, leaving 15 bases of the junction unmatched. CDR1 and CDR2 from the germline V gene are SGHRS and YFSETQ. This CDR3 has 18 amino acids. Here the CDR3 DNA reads TGCGCCAGCAGCCGCCCGACAGGGGGCGGCCCACCCGACTATGGCTACACCTTC. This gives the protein CASSRPTGGGPPDYGYTF.

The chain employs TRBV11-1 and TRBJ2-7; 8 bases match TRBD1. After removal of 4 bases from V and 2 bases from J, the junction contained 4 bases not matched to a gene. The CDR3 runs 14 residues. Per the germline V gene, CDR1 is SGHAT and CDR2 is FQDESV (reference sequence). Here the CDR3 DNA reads TGTGCCAGCAGCTCGGGACAGGCAGCCTACGAGCAGTACTTC. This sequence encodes CASSSGQAAYEQYF.

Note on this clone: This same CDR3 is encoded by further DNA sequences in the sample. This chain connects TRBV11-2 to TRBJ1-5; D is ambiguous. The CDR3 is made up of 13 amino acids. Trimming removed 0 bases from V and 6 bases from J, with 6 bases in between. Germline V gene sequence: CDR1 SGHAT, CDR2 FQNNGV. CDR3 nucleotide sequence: TGTGCCAGCAGCTTAGATCTACGTCAGCCCCAGCATTTT. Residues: CASSLDLRQPQHF.

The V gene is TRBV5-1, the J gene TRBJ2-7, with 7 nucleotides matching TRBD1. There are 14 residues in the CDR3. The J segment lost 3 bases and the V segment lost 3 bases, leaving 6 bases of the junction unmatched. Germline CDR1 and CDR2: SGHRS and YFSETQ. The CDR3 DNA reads TGCGCCAGCAGCTCACAGGGGACCGACTACGAGCAGTACTTC. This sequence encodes CASSSQGTDYEQYF.

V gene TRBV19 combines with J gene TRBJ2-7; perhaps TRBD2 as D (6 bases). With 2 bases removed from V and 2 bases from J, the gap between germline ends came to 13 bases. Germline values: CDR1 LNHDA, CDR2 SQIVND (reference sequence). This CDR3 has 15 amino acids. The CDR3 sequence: CASSILSGGAYEQYF. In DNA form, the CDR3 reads TGTGCCAGTAGTATATTGTCCGGAGGGGCCTACGAGCAGTACTTC.

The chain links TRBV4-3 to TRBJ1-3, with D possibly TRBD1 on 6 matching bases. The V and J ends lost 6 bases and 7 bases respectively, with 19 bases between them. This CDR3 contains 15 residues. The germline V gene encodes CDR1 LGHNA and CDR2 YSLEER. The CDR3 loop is CASSLLTGGWNTIYF. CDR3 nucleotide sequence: TGCGCCAGCAGTCTTCTGACAGGAGGGTGGAACACCATATATTTT.

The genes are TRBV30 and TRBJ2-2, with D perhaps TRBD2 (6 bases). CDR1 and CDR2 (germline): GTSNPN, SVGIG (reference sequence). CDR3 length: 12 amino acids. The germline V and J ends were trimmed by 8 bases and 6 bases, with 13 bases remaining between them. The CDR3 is CAGSQRAGELFF. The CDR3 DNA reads TGTGCCGGCAGTCAGCGGGCCGGGGAGCTGTTTTTT.